This T cell receptor beta chain was documented in a study of blood T cells in healthy people across ages. Turning to the study itself: Template switching picked up about one barcoded beta molecule for each two T cells.

On this clonotype: Its antigen remains unidentified.

It was with a sample-barcoded 5' primer and a J-beta primer mix that a second PCR of about 7 to 12 cycles was run. Tagging of each cDNA molecule was performed by a template-switch adaptor with 12 random nucleotides. Using its own MiXCR run on the 5' RACE reads, TCRdb lists one record per CDR3 protein. The table has 1,800,000 or so distinct CDR3 sequences, about two fifths seen once; the top ten hold 20% to 25%. Study-wide results and caveats: The long-lived group displayed more naive CD4+ cells, plus higher diversity, than the aged donors did.

Germline V gene lookup returns CDR1 DFQATT and CDR2 SNEGSKA (reference sequence). The CDR3 runs to 13 residues. The ends were cut back, 5 bases at V and 4 bases at J, with 11 bases in the middle. Specimen: blood. The source is a human donor in good health. This rearrangement joins TRBV20-1 to TRBJ1-4; tentative D call: TRBD1 (6 bases). The CDR3 loop is CSAEDRFNEKLFF. Here the CDR3 DNA reads TGCAGTGCTGAGGACAGATTTAATGAAAAACTGTTTTTT.